What follows describes a single TCR beta chain. What it binds is unknown. This entry is derived from a study of CD8 T cells in Susac syndrome. Study at large: The Susac syndrome patients were therapy-naive, on corticosteroids, or on intravenous immunoglobulin alone at blood draw.

Bulk CD8+ and CD4+ cells came from magnetic negative isolation; CD8+ TEMRA by FACS. It was with random hexamers that roughly 0.45 to 1 ug RNA was reverse transcribed. Multiplex PCR with immunoSEQ amplified the TCR beta CDR3 across 54 Vbeta and 13 Jbeta. Via MiXCR, TCRdb re-called the immunoSEQ multiplex PCR reads, giving one row per CDR3 protein. The table shows roughly 110,000 distinct CDR3 sequences, with approximately 93% occurring only once. CDR3 length: 15 amino acids. Germline V gene sequence: CDR1 SGHVS, CDR2 FNYEAQ. The trim removed 5 bases at V and 7 bases at J, leaving 11 bases unmatched. Study-wide points: The study recognized that its TCR sequencing and HLA analysis covered a relatively small number of individuals.

The TCR sequence derives from a human donor with Susac syndrome. Sequencing was done on a sample of CD8+ T cells from PBMCs. The rearrangement links TRBV7-6 to TRBJ2-5, with TRBD2 matching 9 bases. CDR3 sequence reads: CASSPRGGAAGTQYF. CDR3 sequence (DNA): TGTGCCAGCAGCCCCCGCGGGGGGGCCGCTGGGACCCAGTACTTC. The full variable domain, in which reference TRBV7-6 and TRBJ2-5 provide the parts outside the CDR3, is GAGVSQSPRYKVTKRGQDVALRCDPISGHVSLYWYRQALGQGPEFLTYFNYEAQQDKSGLPNDRFSAERPEGSISTLTIQRTEQRDSAMYRCASSPRGGAAGTQYFGPGTRLLVL.